Each of the 20 T cell receptor beta chains below was sequenced from the same sample in a study of CD8 T cells in Susac syndrome. The authors reverse transcribed about 0.5 to 1 ug RNA with random hexamers. TCRdb ran MiXCR on the immunoSEQ multiplex PCR reads and lists one entry per CDR3 protein. This sample carries about 210,000 distinct CDR3 sequences, 95% of them seen once, and the ten largest clones take 0.095%. Input material: CD4+ T cells from PBMCs. The source is a human donor with multiple sclerosis.

The rearrangement links TRBV25-1 to TRBJ1-1; D is undetermined. This CDR3 spans 17 amino acids. Trimming took 7 bases from V and 0 from J, leaving 21 bases between them. CDR1 is MGHDK, CDR2 SYGVNS, per germline. Here the CDR3 DNA reads TGTGCCAGCAAAGAAACCGGAGTTATCGGCGTGAACACTGAAGCTTTCTTT. Its translation: CASKETGVIGVNTEAFF.

The V call is TRBV20-1, the J call TRBJ2-3; D is perhaps TRBD2 (5 bases). The germline V gene has CDR1 DFQATT and CDR2 SNEGSKA (reference sequence). The CDR3 has 13 residues. V gave up 3 bases and J gave up 6 bases, with 13 bases separating them. CDR3 DNA: TGCAGTGCTAGCGGACCTTCGGGGGATACGCAGTATTTT. Its translation is CSASGPSGDTQYF.

The chain links TRBV18 to TRBJ2-7; 11 bases map to TRBD2. The trim removed 8 bases at V and 0 bases at J, leaving 3 bases unmatched. The CDR3 has 14 residues. Germline V gene sequence: CDR1 KGHSH, CDR2 LQKENI. The DNA for the CDR3 is TGTGCCAGCCAGACTAGCGGGGACTCCTACGAGCAGTACTTC. Translating it yields CASQTSGDSYEQYF.

This chain uses TRBV28 with TRBJ1-1; maybe TRBD1 (5 bases). This CDR3 contains 16 residues. Trimming cost V 3 bases and J 3 bases, with 17 bases left between them. CDR1 is MDHEN, CDR2 SYDVKM, per germline. CDR3 DNA sequence: TGTGCCAGCAGTTTTGCCGCTTCAAGAGGGGACACTGAAGCTTTCTTT. Translation: CASSFAASRGDTEAFF.

The V and J genes are TRBV7-9 and TRBJ1-2, with TRBD1 matching 8 bases. CDR1 and CDR2 (germline): SEHNR, FQNEAQ (reference sequence). This CDR3 is 12 amino acids long. J was trimmed by 6 bases and V by 5 bases; bases with no gene match: 2. DNA for the CDR3: TGTGCCAGCAGCCCGACAGGGGATGGCTACACCTTC. It yields the protein CASSPTGDGYTF.

The sample holds one count of this clonotype. This rearrangement joins TRBV6-5 to TRBJ1-2; TRBD1 matches 8 bases. CDR3 length: 13 residues. J lost 4 bases, V lost 5 bases, and 3 bases had no gene match. Germline V gene lookup returns CDR1 MNHEY and CDR2 SVGAGI. The CDR3 here is CASSDRGFYGYTF. CDR3 DNA: TGTGCCAGCAGTGACAGGGGCTTCTATGGCTACACCTTC.

J is TRBJ2-7 and V is TRBV20-1; 9 bases map to TRBD2. The CDR3 runs 14 residues. The germline CDR1 and CDR2 sequences are DFQATT and SNEGSKA (reference sequence). The junction had 7 bases not matched to a gene; V was cut back by 6 bases and J by 1 base. The CDR3 nucleotides read TGCAGTGCCGTCGGCGGGGGGGAGTCCTACGAGCAGTACTTC. This translates into CSAVGGGESYEQYF.

This clonotype was picked up a small number of times. At one boundary the junction diverges from the germline segment, which might be a read error. This rearrangement joins TRBV5-1 to TRBJ2-7; 8 bases line up with TRBD2. Germline loops: CDR1 SGHRS, CDR2 YFSETQ. This CDR3 has 13 residues. Here the CDR3 DNA reads TGTGCCAGCAGCCCGGGACTAGCCTACGAGCAGTACTTC. Translating it yields CASSPGLAYEQYF.

The chain couples TRBV27 to TRBJ1-5; D gene uncertain. Trimming took off 6 bases at V and 5 bases at J, with 11 bases between the two ends. This CDR3 has 13 residues. CDR1 MNHEY and CDR2 SMNVEV come from the germline V gene (reference sequence). This CDR3 reads CASSTMGYQPQHF. Here the CDR3 DNA reads TGTGCCAGCAGCACAATGGGGTATCAGCCCCAGCATTTT.

The chain recombines TRBV3-1 with TRBJ2-3; 9 bases map to TRBD2. The CDR3 covers 18 residues. Germline CDR1 LGHDT, CDR2 YNNKEL (reference sequence). The ends lost 0 bases at V and 0 bases at J; junction bases unmatched: 7. Here the CDR3 DNA reads TGTGCCAGCAGCCAAGAGATTAGCGGGGGCCGTAGCACAGATACGCAGTATTTT. This translates into CASSQEISGGRSTDTQYF.

This clonotype was recorded only once. The rearrangement uses TRBV30 and TRBJ2-1; the D is unclear. Germline V gene data show CDR1 as GTSNPN and CDR2 as SVGIG (reference sequence). This CDR3 comprises 17 residues. The ends were cut back, 0 bases at V and 0 bases at J, with 15 bases in the middle. CDR3 loop: CAWSVTFRRSSYNEQFF. CDR3 coding DNA: TGTGCCTGGAGTGTGACCTTTAGGCGAAGCTCCTACAATGAGCAGTTCTTC.

This clonotype is a singleton in its sample. The chain combines TRBV29-1 with TRBJ1-1; D unresolved. Trimming removed 1 base at V and 6 bases at J, with 3 bases between. The germline V gene encodes CDR1 SQVTM and CDR2 ANQGSEA. This CDR3 is built from 10 residues. The CDR3 loop is CSVEVSEAFF. The CDR3 region has the DNA TGCAGCGTTGAAGTCTCTGAAGCTTTCTTT.

The chain links TRBV19 to TRBJ1-2; D call uncertain. The CDR3 extends over 11 amino acids. The germline gives CDR1 LNHDA, CDR2 SQIVND (reference sequence). The V end lost 3 bases, the J end lost 8 bases, and 7 bases lay between the germline ends. In DNA, the CDR3 is TGTGCCAGTAGTATCGGCCGAGGCTACACCTTC. It is translated as CASSIGRGYTF.

The V call is TRBV28, the J call TRBJ2-3, with D unresolved. The CDR3 runs to 15 residues. Germline values: CDR1 MDHEN, CDR2 SYDVKM. Trimming left V 3 bases short and J 4 bases short, with 14 bases between. The CDR3 nucleotides are TGTGCCAGCAGTTTGCCCAAGATCGCCTCAGATACGCAGTATTTT. Its translation is CASSLPKIASDTQYF.

V gene TRBV3-1 combines with J gene TRBJ2-1; no definite D call. The CDR3 totals 12 residues. V shed 2 bases and J shed 8 bases, with 7 bases lying between them. The germline V gene has CDR1 LGHDT and CDR2 YNNKEL (reference sequence). The CDR3 loop is CASSQWPDEQFF. The CDR3, as DNA: TGTGCCAGCAGCCAATGGCCGGATGAGCAGTTCTTC.

The rearrangement joins TRBV3-1 to TRBJ1-2, with 9 positions matching TRBD1. Germline CDR1 and CDR2: LGHDT and YNNKEL (reference sequence). CDR3 size: 15 residues. V shed 1 base, J shed 5 bases, and the junction held 5 bases outside the gene matches. The CDR3 protein is CASSQGRDRAYGYTF. The CDR3 DNA is TGTGCCAGCAGCCAAGGAAGGGACAGGGCGTATGGCTACACCTTC.

The rearrangement uses TRBV27 and TRBJ1-5; no definite D call. The V and J ends lost 6 bases and 0 bases respectively, with 15 bases between them. This CDR3 is built from 16 residues. The germline gives CDR1 MNHEY, CDR2 SMNVEV (reference sequence). The CDR3 region is CASSPAAEYSNQPQHF. CDR3 nucleotide sequence: TGTGCCAGCAGCCCCGCGGCAGAGTATAGCAATCAGCCCCAGCATTTT.

The CDR3 here is CASQGVYGYTF. Written as DNA, the CDR3 is TGTGCCAGCCAAGGGGTTTATGGCTACACCTTC. The chain recombines TRBV6-5 with TRBJ1-2, with a possible D match to TRBD1 (5 bases). The germline CDR1 and CDR2 sequences are MNHEY and SVGAGI. Trimming pared 8 bases from V and 5 bases from J, leaving 9 bases between. The CDR3 runs 11 residues.

The genes are TRBV6-1 and TRBJ1-5, with D unclear. Trimming left V 5 bases short and J 6 bases short, with 8 bases between. Germline CDR1 reads MNHNS; CDR2 reads SASEGT. This CDR3 region has 12 residues. The CDR3 region is CASSIWSQPQHF. The CDR3 coding sequence is TGTGCCAGCAGTATATGGAGTCAGCCCCAGCATTTT.

The gene calls are TRBV27 and TRBJ2-3; weak D call: TRBD1 (6 bases). CDR3 length: 15 amino acids. Trimming removed 6 bases at V and 1 base at J, with 14 bases between. The germline gives CDR1 MNHEY, CDR2 SMNVEV (reference sequence). The CDR3 DNA is TGTGCCAGCAGCCATATGACAGGTGGCACAGATACGCAGTATTTT. Its protein is CASSHMTGGTDTQYF.